This entry describes one T cell receptor (beta chain). The antigen remains unidentified. The entry originates in a study of radiotherapy plus CTLA-4 blockade in lung cancer. Whole-study context: With 31% of patients having disease control, objective responses were seen in roughly 18%.

This CDR3 contains 14 residues. Trimming removed 6 bases at V and 6 bases at J, with 16 bases between. CDR1 and CDR2 from the germline V gene are SNHLY and FYNNEI. Study-level findings and limits: Early clonal dynamics of blood T cells, together with interferon-beta, were reported as the best response predictor. Blood-borne expansion of tumor-derived TCR clones followed radiotherapy plus ipilimumab.

Focal radiation with ipilimumab CTLA-4 blockade was given to patients with chemo-refractory metastatic non-small-cell lung cancer. The assay was immunoSEQ multiplex PCR, and TCRdb's table has in-frame clones only and misses some. This table holds about 110,000 clones, 85% to 90% found once. The J gene is TRBJ2-3, the V gene TRBV2; tentative D call: TRBD1 (5 bases). The TCR originated in a human donor with non-small cell lung cancer that progressed on radiotherapy plus ipilimumab. Some clones in this sample may be carry-over from other donors' samples. Material: peripheral blood, obtained from a patient treated with radiotherapy plus ipilimumab. CDR3 in amino acids: CASRRPGIRDTQYF. The DNA for the CDR3 is TGTGCCAGCAGGCGTCCAGGGATTCGGGATACGCAGTATTTT.